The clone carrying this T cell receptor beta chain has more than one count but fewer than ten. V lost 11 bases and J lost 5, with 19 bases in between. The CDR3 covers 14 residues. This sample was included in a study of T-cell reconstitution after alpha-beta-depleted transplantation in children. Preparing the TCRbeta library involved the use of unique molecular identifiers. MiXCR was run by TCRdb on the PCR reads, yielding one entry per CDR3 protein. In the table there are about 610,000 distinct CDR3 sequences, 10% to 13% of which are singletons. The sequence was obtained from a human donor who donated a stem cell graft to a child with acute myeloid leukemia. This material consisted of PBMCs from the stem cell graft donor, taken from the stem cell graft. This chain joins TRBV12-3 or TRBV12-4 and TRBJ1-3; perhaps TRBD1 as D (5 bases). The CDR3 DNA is TGTGCCGTAATCGGGGGAGGGGCAAGAAACACCATATATTTT. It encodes CAVIGGGARNTIYF.